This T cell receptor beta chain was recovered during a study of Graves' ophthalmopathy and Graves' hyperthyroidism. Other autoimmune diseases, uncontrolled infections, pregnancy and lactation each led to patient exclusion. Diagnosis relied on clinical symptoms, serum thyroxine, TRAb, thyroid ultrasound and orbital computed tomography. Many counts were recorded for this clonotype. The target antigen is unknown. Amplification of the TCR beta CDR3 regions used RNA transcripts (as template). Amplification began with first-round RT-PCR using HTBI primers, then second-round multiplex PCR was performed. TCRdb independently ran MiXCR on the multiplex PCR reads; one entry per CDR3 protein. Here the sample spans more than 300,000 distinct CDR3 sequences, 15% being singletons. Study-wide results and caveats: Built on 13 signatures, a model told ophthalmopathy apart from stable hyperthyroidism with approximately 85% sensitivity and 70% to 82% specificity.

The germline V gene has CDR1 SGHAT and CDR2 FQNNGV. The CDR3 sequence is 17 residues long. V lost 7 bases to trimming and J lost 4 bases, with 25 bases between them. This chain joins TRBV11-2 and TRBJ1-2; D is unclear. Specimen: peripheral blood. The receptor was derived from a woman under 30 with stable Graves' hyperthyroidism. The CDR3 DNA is TGTGCCAGCACCTATACAACGGGCGCGCATCGAGGCTATGGCTACACCTTC. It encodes CASTYTTGAHRGYGYTF.